This T cell receptor (beta chain) was sequenced during a study of cytomegalovirus exposure and HLA in healthy donors (TCRdb year 2017). Looking at the study overall: An earlier analysis of several hundred of the donors reported 250 to 300 Gb of sequence data and 117 million unique TCR beta sequences obtained from 150 million to 200 million T cells. An early release that covered about 600 HLA-typed donors contained around 330 gigabases of sequencing data and 75 million to 100 million unique TCR sequences. Of the approximately 370 genotyped donors, more than 75% were placed in the genetic ancestry cluster associated with self-reported Caucasian donors. The study aimed to test whether cataloging public T cell receptors could reveal signatures of past pathogen exposure. The T cell repertoires of 700 or so subjects were profiled by immunosequencing and related to cytomegalovirus serostatus. Besides the first cohort of roughly 660 subjects, a separate validation cohort made up of 95 to 150 different subjects was used. To predict cytomegalovirus infection status, the study brought together high-throughput TCR immunosequencing, statistical association of individual TCRs with disease status, and machine learning. To study patterns of TCR occurrence, a later analysis re-analyzed previously published TCR beta repertoires from 700 or so donors and added high-resolution HLA genotyping. In the later analysis, no new phenotypic data were used to find candidate immune exposures; instead, reliance was placed on TCR beta sequences and their occurrence across donors. To decide whether each TCR beta V gene segment behaved as functional or pseudogenic, an earlier analysis of fewer than 750 of the donors relied on high-throughput TCR beta sequencing. Donor age, sex, ethnicity and CMV serostatus were compiled together with the repertoire data. A later genetic analysis took genome-wide SNP genotypes for about three fifths of the 666 donors and used that subset as a discovery cohort. Every discovery cohort repertoire had been produced on one sequencing platform. Both class I and class II loci were covered by HLA typing, at four-digit resolution. Typing coverage differed by locus: A, B, C, DRB1 and DQB1 were typed in roughly 629-640 donors, DQA1 in 500 to 550, DPA1 in around 600, and DPB1 in 400 to 480. A handful of DR-DQ haplotypes were handled as single units for association and clustering because linkage in the cohort was strong. Among about 360 genotyped donors of the cohort, an average of approximately 230,000 unique TCR beta nucleotide sequences were sequenced per donor, around 18% of them non-productive. Findings and caveats that apply to the study as a whole: Several of the top co-occurrence clusters appeared to be linked to parvovirus B19, influenza, CMV and Epstein-Barr virus, according to a later analysis. Presence/absence analyses assumed roughly uniform sequencing depth across donors, an assumption that may not hold. At a false discovery rate of 0.05, a later analysis linked some 18,000 TCR beta sequences to specific HLA alleles. It was suggested by the authors that the approach could potentially be generalized to other disease states and immunological phenotypes. When HLA alleles, especially DR and DQ, strongly co-occurred, TCR associations were difficult to assign to individual alleles. A few of the identified cytomegalovirus-associated TCR beta chains were confirmed in vitro to be specific for cytomegalovirus antigens. CMV serostatus was the only immune exposure information available for the cohort. Cytomegalovirus status was reported to be diagnosed by the classifier with high specificity and sensitivity in both the original and validation cohorts. Some IMGT-functional V segments, including TRBV6-2 and TRBV6-3, could not be distinguished by the 87-base-pair reads and were therefore excluded. A later genetic analysis associated a missense DCLRE1C variant with V-gene and J-gene trimming of TCR beta chains, and an independent cohort replicated the association. In the study, 150 to 200 TCR beta chains were listed as associated with cytomegalovirus. While some public TCRs were present in many individuals, most TCR sequences turned up only very rarely across donors. A later genetic analysis reported fewer N-insertions in productive TCRs among donors in an Asian-associated ancestry cluster than the roughly 690-donor mean. An earlier analysis of around 500 of the donors showed that most TCR beta V segments appeared in productive rearrangements either about 87% or about 30% of the time, which broadly matched IMGT annotations. According to a later analysis, TCR association rates differed among HLA loci, with DRB1 alleles showing the most associated TCRs and HLA-C alleles showing the fewest. In this cohort, only TCR beta chains were sequenced, and detectable features were limited by the absence of alpha or paired-chain data. The earlier analysis of 587 of the donors excluded fewer than 20 rarely observed V segments, including chromosome 9 orphons, because counts were too low. A cluster of highly shared sequence variants was judged likely to be a technical artifact of the sequencing pipeline. Linkage disequilibrium might explain the correlated functional status among segregating V segments, but an unknown experimental factor could not be excluded. Because some donors lacked HLA typing at each locus, the association tests relied only on the typed subset. According to a later analysis, most CMV-associated TCR beta chains appeared to be HLA-restricted, and the HLA associations seemed to be driven largely by CMV exposure. In a later analysis, HLA-associated TCR beta chains were found to be more clonally expanded and to have lower generation probabilities than equally common non-associated chains. A further reported finding was that TCR beta sequences accurately predicted the HLA-A and HLA-B alleles for most subjects in the first cohort.

This clone was observed a few times. Its antigen is not yet known. The input lacks base qualities; no much larger clone sits a single base away. The library was prepared using the immunoSEQ multiplex PCR assay. The multiplex PCR relied on a mix of 60 forward primers for TCR Vbeta segments and 13 reverse primers for TCR Jbeta segments. A multiplex PCR assay on genomic DNA amplified the CDR3 region of rearranged TCR beta genes. Amplified TCR beta libraries were sequenced as 87-base-pair reads on the Illumina HiSeq System. The original methods were these. Across the roughly 700 repertoires, a later analysis counted approximately 75 million unique TCR beta chains, 8.5 million to 12 million of which were shared by at least two donors. To remove PCR and sequencing errors, raw reads were error-corrected and collapsed into unique sequences using a nearest-neighbor algorithm that merged closely related sequences. CDR3 sequences were aligned to IMGT reference sequences to assign V, D and J gene segments. For a sequence to be retained, at least a six-nucleotide match to both a V gene segment and a J gene segment was required. Rearrangements were called productive when the CDR3 lacked stop codons and stayed in frame with V and J; all others were non-productive. CDR3 was defined by IMGT convention, running from the second conserved V-encoded cysteine to the conserved J-encoded phenylalanine. In an earlier analysis of around 570 of the donors, sequences lacking an unambiguous match to a single V gene segment were excluded. An earlier analysis of some 500 of the donors classified V segments as functional when productive rearrangements were above 56.7% and as segregating when the standard deviation between donors was above 5%. A statistical classification framework was built to diagnose cytomegalovirus status from the catalog of TCR beta chain sequences. V and J gene assignment, in a later analysis, came from comparing TCR nucleotide sequences with IMGT/GENE-DB human TR gene sequences. The TCRdist pipeline was used in a later analysis to assign CDR3 sequences and most-parsimonious VDJ recombination scenarios. A later analysis defined each TCR beta chain by its CDR3 amino acid sequence plus V-gene family, and excluded reads lacking a unique V-gene family. In a later analysis, several hundred highly shared, low-generation-probability nucleotide sequences were removed to address suspected cross-contamination and a sequencing artifact. In a later analysis, a clonal expansion index for each public chain was calculated from normalized within-repertoire ranks of inferred template counts. Generation probabilities in a later analysis came from a VDJ recombination model fitted to out-of-frame rearrangements, and those results were checked against IGoR. In a later analysis, TCR-TCR, TCR-HLA and TCR-CMV co-occurrence was scored with hypergeometric tests, and a repertoire-size bias correction was applied to TCR pairs. In a later analysis, false discovery rates were estimated by permuting HLA or CMV assignments 20 times. In a later analysis, co-occurring TCRs were grouped using DBSCAN, with TCRdist sequence similarity added in when clustering inside HLA-allele-positive subsets. Co-occurrence clustering excluded repertoires with fewer than 30,000 or more than 120,000 public chains, plus five with anomalous nucleotide sharing. The source is immuneACCESS, and TCRdb retained only in-frame sequences with V and J called. Part of the clones is not carried over; for the studies checked, unresolved V genes explain less than half of this, and the remainder is unexplained. The D gene and trimming were derived from the DNA, and the V and J assignments and clone size from that table. Recorded for this sample are around 140,000 clones; approximately 9% of them occurred a single time. The ten largest clones take up 6.5% to 8.5% of the sample.

In total, just over 650 healthy bone marrow donors made up the cohort. Cohort members were all nominally healthy when sampled, although unrecorded immune exposures were likely present. The donor was CMV seropositive and was included in the group of 250 to 350 seropositive cohort members. Every donor gave a peripheral blood sample, and the peripheral blood mononuclear cells from that sample were used for TCR beta sequencing. The Qiagen DNeasy Blood Extraction Kit was used to extract genomic DNA from the blood cell samples. Trimming takes 6 bases from V and 9 bases from J, and the germline ends sit 15 bases apart. CDR1 is given as WSHSY and CDR2 as SAAADI, both from the germline V gene. The CDR3 has 14 amino acids, counting the end cysteine and phenylalanine. The sequence is cut down to CDR3 DNA, 42 bases in frame from base 1.

The chain is made from TRBV10-2 and TRBJ1-6; matching of 5 bases hints at TRBD1 as the D gene. This sequence was found in a woman in her 40s in good health and CMV-seropositive. The sample taken for sequencing was PBMCs. The DNA sequence reads TGCGCCAGCAGCGGCGGGGCGCAAGTTTCACCCCTCCACTTT. Its protein is CASSGGAQVSPLHF.